This TCR beta chain comes out of a study of identical twins. General study points: Findings came from cross-sectional statistics, without long-term follow-up of donors. There is a chance that invariant MAIT and iNKT cells partially muddied zero-insertion analyses.

One entry per CDR3 protein results from TCRdb running MiXCR on the 5' RACE reads. This table holds a few hundred thousand distinct CDR3 sequences, 9% to 10% found once. This CDR3 is built from 15 residues. Trimming removed 2 bases from V and 7 bases from J, with 18 bases in between. CDR1 and CDR2 (germline): MNHNS, SASEGT. The table lists this clonotype with many counts. Its target is unknown. These records were also assigned to another study, of yellow fever vaccine responses in identical twins.

Sequenced: PBMCs. The chain is built from TRBV6-1 and TRBJ2-7, with D perhaps matching TRBD2 (5 bases). The clonotype was recovered from a woman between 18 and 29 years old in good health. As DNA, the CDR3 is TGTGCCAGCAGTGAAACTAGAACTTCCTCGGAAGAGCAGTACTTC. Its translation is CASSETRTSSEEQYF.